The rows below give T cell receptor beta chains drawn from one sample of a study of blood T cell repertoires in COVID-19. TCRdb keeps only in-frame clones here, not all; method: immunoSEQ multiplex PCR. The table includes about 100,000 clones, about 77% detected once. The specimen was peripheral blood. These receptors were taken from a woman in her sixties or seventies with acute or convalescent COVID-19. CDR3s include the opening cysteine and the closing phenylalanine or tryptophan. D genes are given only for firm matches. Where a row states a size, it is once, few, many or the class of an expanded clone; other rows omit it.

d_gene | j_gene | v_gene | abundance | CDR3aa | CDR3nt
NA | TRBJ2-1 | TRBV28 | NA | CASSLIWGLNDNEQFF | TGTGCCAGCAGTTTAATTTGGGGGCTGAACGACAATGAGCAGTTCTTC
TRBD2 | TRBJ2-5 | TRBV2 | NA | CASNELAGGKETQYF | TGTGCCAGCAATGAACTAGCGGGGGGAAAAGAGACCCAGTACTTC
NA | TRBJ2-5 | TRBV5-8 | NA | CASSFFQGKETQYF | TGTGCCAGCAGCTTTTTTCAGGGGAAAGAGACCCAGTACTTC
NA | TRBJ1-5 | TRBV30 | NA | CAWDAQRGQPQHF | TGTGCCTGGGATGCCCAAAGGGGCCAGCCCCAGCATTTT
NA | TRBJ2-1 | TRBV6-5 | NA | CASSGGQGGYNEQFF | TGTGCCAGCAGCGGGGGGCAGGGAGGCTACAATGAGCAGTTCTTC
TRBD1 | TRBJ1-2 | TRBV5-4 | few | CASSFGTENYGYTF | TGTGCCAGCAGCTTTGGGACAGAGAACTATGGCTACACCTTC
NA | TRBJ2-6 | TRBV30 | NA | CAYDGAGANVLTF | TGTGCCTATGACGGAGCTGGGGCCAACGTCCTGACTTTC
NA | TRBJ1-2 | TRBV19 | NA | CASSIDTGVYGYTF | TGTGCCAGTAGTATCGATACAGGAGTTTATGGCTACACCTTC
NA | TRBJ2-3 | TRBV2 | NA | CASSASRETDTQYF | TGTGCCAGCAGTGCCAGCCGGGAAACAGATACGCAGTATTTT
TRBD1 | TRBJ1-3 | TRBV7-8 | once | CASSLGQGKTGNTIYF | TGTGCCAGCAGCTTAGGACAGGGGAAAACAGGAAACACCATATATTTT
NA | TRBJ2-3 | TRBV14 | NA | CASSHALSDTQYF | TGTGCCAGCAGCCATGCGTTAAGCGATACGCAGTATTTT
NA | TRBJ2-5 | TRBV7-2 | NA | CASSLGASSVLKTQYF | TGTGCCAGCAGTCTAGGAGCCAGCTCGGTATTAAAGACCCAGTACTTC
NA | TRBJ1-6 | TRBV6-5 | NA | CASRSRMPDNSPLHF | TGTGCCAGCAGGTCGAGGATGCCCGATAATTCACCCCTCCACTTT
NA | TRBJ1-5 | TRBV3-1/TRBV3-2 | many | CASSQEPGAQHF | TGTGCCAGCAGCCAAGAACCAGGGGCCCAGCATTTT
NA | TRBJ1-1 | TRBV12-3/TRBV12-4 | NA | CASSPTVDTEAFF | TGTGCCAGCAGTCCCACAGTAGACACTGAAGCTTTCTTT
NA | TRBJ2-2 | TRBV7-3 | NA | CASSLLVGATGELFF | TGTGCCAGCAGCTTACTAGTGGGGGCCACCGGGGAGCTGTTTTTT
TRBD1 | TRBJ1-4 | TRBV5-4 | NA | CASSQAGTGGGLTNEKLFF | TGTGCCAGCAGCCAAGCCGGTACAGGGGGGGGACTAACTAATGAAAAACTGTTTTTT
NA | TRBJ2-2 | TRBV5-4 | NA | CASSLDSGAGELFF | TGTGCCAGCAGCTTGGATTCCGGGGCCGGGGAGCTGTTTTTT
NA | TRBJ2-3 | TRBV25-1 | NA | CASSPPGDTQYF | TGTGCCAGCAGTCCCCCCGGGGATACGCAGTATTTT
NA | TRBJ2-1 | TRBV5-1 | NA | CASSFGESSYNEQFF | TGCGCCAGCAGCTTCGGGGAAAGCTCCTACAATGAGCAGTTCTTC
NA | TRBJ2-7 | TRBV4-2 | many | CASSQGQGEQYF | TGTGCCAGCAGCCAAGGGCAGGGCGAGCAGTACTTC
NA | TRBJ1-4 | TRBV5-3 | few | CARSLSYQRQLPNEKLFF | TGTGCCAGAAGCTTGAGCTACCAGAGACAGCTACCTAATGAAAAACTGTTTTTT
NA | TRBJ2-7 | TRBV10-1 | NA | CASSESREPYEQYF | TGCGCCAGCAGTGAGTCGAGGGAACCCTACGAGCAGTACTTC
NA | TRBJ1-1 | TRBV19 | NA | CASSENRVLNTEAFF | TGTGCCAGTAGTGAGAACAGGGTGCTGAACACTGAAGCTTTCTTT
TRBD1 | TRBJ1-6 | TRBV27 | NA | CASSLATGNSPLHF | TGTGCCAGCAGTTTAGCGACAGGGAATTCACCCCTCCACTTT
NA | TRBJ1-2 | TRBV6-5 | NA | CASSYDGDGYGYTF | TGTGCCAGCAGTTACGACGGGGATGGCTATGGCTACACCTTC
NA | TRBJ1-3 | TRBV19 | NA | CASSRTVSPGNTIYF | TGTGCCAGTAGCCGGACAGTAAGTCCGGGAAACACCATATATTTT
TRBD2 | TRBJ2-1 | TRBV4-2 | NA | CASSQDLVTSGGWANEQFF | TGTGCCAGCAGCCAAGATTTGGTCACTAGCGGGGGCTGGGCTAATGAGCAGTTCTTC
NA | TRBJ1-6 | TRBV10-1 | few | CASSESESSPLHF | TGCGCCAGCAGTGAGTCGGAGAGTTCACCCCTCCACTTT
TRBD1 | TRBJ1-6 | TRBV30 | NA | CAWSGFGDRQTLHF | TGTGCCTGGAGTGGCTTTGGGGACAGACAAACCCTCCACTTT
TRBD1 | TRBJ1-6 | TRBV9 | NA | CASSVDRGLTYNSPLHF | TGTGCCAGCAGCGTCGACAGGGGGCTGACCTATAATTCACCCCTCCACTTT
TRBD1 | TRBJ2-2 | TRBV2 | NA | CASRWDSNTGELFF | TGTGCCAGCAGATGGGACAGTAACACCGGGGAGCTGTTTTTT
NA | TRBJ1-4 | TRBV7-9 | NA | CASSPKITGTGNEKLFF | TGTGCCAGCAGCCCCAAGATTACAGGAACCGGTAATGAAAAACTGTTTTTT
NA | TRBJ2-5 | TRBV6-2/TRBV6-3 | NA | CASSSQGPGTTIETQYF | TGTGCCAGCAGCTCGCAAGGCCCCGGGACAACAATCGAGACCCAGTACTTC
TRBD1 | TRBJ1-6 | TRBV27 | once | CASKTGVSPLHF | TGTGCCAGCAAAACAGGGGTTTCACCCCTCCACTTT
NA | TRBJ1-1 | TRBV30 | few | CAWSSSRLYTEAFF | TGTGCCTGGAGTTCTAGCAGGCTTTACACTGAAGCTTTCTTT
NA | TRBJ1-1 | TRBV6-2/TRBV6-3 | once | CASSQITEAFF | TGTGCCAGCAGTCAGATCACTGAAGCTTTCTTT
TRBD1 | TRBJ2-5 | TRBV7-8 | NA | CASSLPERPDRGLGEETQYF | TGTGCCAGCAGCTTACCCGAAAGGCCCGACAGGGGCCTTGGGGAAGAGACCCAGTACTTC
NA | TRBJ2-3 | TRBV24-1 | NA | CATSDLTSAAADTQYF | TGTGCCACCAGTGATCTGACTTCCGCGGCGGCAGATACGCAGTATTTT
NA | TRBJ2-7 | TRBV6-5 | NA | CASSSETFYEQYF | TGTGCCAGCAGCTCAGAGACATTCTACGAGCAGTACTTC
NA | TRBJ1-4 | TRBV12-3/TRBV12-4 | NA | CASSTGLREKLFF | TGTGCCAGCAGTACAGGGCTTCGGGAAAAACTGTTTTTT
TRBD1 | TRBJ1-2 | TRBV30 | NA | CAWSVRRGNGYTF | TGTGCCTGGAGTGTACGCAGGGGGAACGGCTACACCTTC
TRBD1 | TRBJ1-1 | TRBV7-9 | NA | CASSLGTGNFAFF | TGTGCCAGCAGCTTGGGGACAGGGAATTTCGCTTTCTTT
NA | TRBJ2-7 | TRBV6-5 | NA | CASSLGPSYEQYF | TGTGCCAGCTCCCTCGGTCCCTCCTACGAGCAGTACTTC
NA | TRBJ2-7 | TRBV7-8 | NA | CASSFTGSSEQYF | TGTGCCAGCAGCTTTACAGGGTCGAGCGAGCAGTACTTC
NA | TRBJ1-2 | TRBV5-1 | NA | CASSSAGDAGYTF | TGCGCCAGCAGCTCTGCAGGGGACGCTGGCTACACCTTC
NA | TRBJ1-3 | TRBV5-8 | NA | CASSYPGYLSGNTIYF | TGTGCCAGCAGCTACCCAGGGTATCTCTCTGGAAACACCATATATTTT
NA | TRBJ2-3 | TRBV11-2 | few | CASSLEMRLAYF | TGTGCCAGCAGCTTAGAGATGAGACTCGCCTATTTT
TRBD1 | TRBJ1-3 | TRBV3-1/TRBV3-2 | NA | CASSQPGGQGARNTIYF | TGTGCCAGCAGCCAACCAGGGGGACAGGGGGCAAGAAACACCATATATTTT
NA | TRBJ1-4 | TRBV12-3/TRBV12-4 | NA | CASSFGGEEKLFF | TGTGCCAGCAGTTTCGGAGGGGAAGAAAAACTGTTTTTT
NA | TRBJ1-6 | TRBV30 | NA | CAWSGRTRPNSPLHF | TGTGCCTGGAGTGGAAGGACACGGCCTAATTCACCCCTCCACTTT
NA | TRBJ1-2 | TRBV28 | NA | CASSLEFETAYGYTF | TGTGCCAGCAGTTTAGAATTTGAGACAGCGTATGGCTACACCTTC
TRBD2 | TRBJ2-5 | TRBV11-3 | once | CASSLGVTGGSEETQYF | TGTGCCAGCAGCTTAGGAGTGACGGGGGGGAGTGAAGAGACCCAGTACTTC
TRBD2 | TRBJ2-1 | TRBV19 | NA | CASSPELAGSGNEQFF | TGTGCCAGTAGTCCCGAACTAGCGGGGTCAGGGAATGAGCAGTTCTTC
TRBD1 | TRBJ2-7 | TRBV9 | NA | CASSAGAGQGFYEQYF | TGTGCCAGCAGCGCGGGGGCCGGACAGGGGTTTTACGAGCAGTACTTC
NA | TRBJ1-2 | TRBV7-9 | NA | CASSLETGPRYGYTF | TGTGCCAGCAGCTTAGAAACAGGGCCCCGCTATGGCTACACCTTC
TRBD2 | TRBJ2-5 | TRBV5-5 | once | CASSWAPPSGGSKETQYF | TGTGCCAGCAGCTGGGCCCCGCCAAGCGGGGGCTCCAAAGAGACCCAGTACTTC